The present TCR beta chain was sequenced within a study of blood T cell repertoires in COVID-19. About the study: Nucleic acid was either cDNA or gDNA, and it came from T cells, B-cell-depleted T cells, or PBMCs.

The length of the CDR3 is 15 residues. Trimming removed 6 bases from V and 6 bases from J, with 21 bases in between. Germline CDR1 MNHEY, CDR2 SVGAGI. In the original processing: Reference gene primer amplification yielded estimated nucleated cell counts. TCRdb's copy holds only in-frame clones and misses some; the assay was immunoSEQ multiplex PCR. D and trimming come from the DNA, and the V and J calls and clone size come from that table. The sample holds about 110,000 clones, around nine tenths seen once. The source is a human donor in a cohort sampled during active COVID-19. This chain links TRBV6-5 with TRBJ2-7; D is ambiguous. The sequencing sample was made of peripheral blood. The CDR3 here is CASSLKPGEAVEQYF. Here the CDR3 DNA reads TGTGCCAGCAGCCTAAAACCCGGTGAGGCTGTCGAGCAGTACTTC.